This is a list of T cell receptor beta chains from one sample in a study of blood T cells in healthy people across ages. MiXCR, applied by TCRdb to the 5' RACE reads, yields one record per CDR3 protein. The sample holds some 1.4 million distinct CDR3 sequences, 42% seen once. Sequencing input: blood. The receptor set was obtained from a woman aged 18-29 years in good health. The CDR3 runs from the conserved cysteine through the conserved F or W. D genes are given only for firm matches. Clone sizes are given selectively: once, few, many, or a class where the clone is expanded.

few	-	TRBV5-1	TRBJ2-3	CASSLEDGDTQYF	TGCGCCAGCAGCTTGGAAGACGGAGATACGCAGTATTTT
-	-	TRBV21-1	TRBJ2-7	CASRTLTGTGDEQYF	TGTGCCAGCAGGACACTTACCGGGACAGGGGACGAGCAGTACTTC
-	-	TRBV2	TRBJ2-3	CASSEDGPGTTDTQYF	TGTGCCAGCAGTGAGGACGGACCGGGGACCACAGATACGCAGTATTTT
once	-	TRBV21-1	TRBJ2-7	CASRKSDEREPAHEQYF	TGTGCCAGCAGGAAATCGGACGAGCGGGAACCTGCCCACGAGCAGTACTTC
-	TRBD1	TRBV27	TRBJ1-4	CASRRTGGGNEKLFF	TGTGCCAGCAGGCGGACAGGGGGCGGGAATGAAAAACTGTTTTTT
-	-	TRBV4-2	TRBJ1-1	CASSQGDTPPEAFF	TGTGCCAGCAGCCAAGGGGACACCCCTCCCGAAGCTTTCTTT
few	TRBD1	TRBV7-7	TRBJ2-1	CASSPRTGGAVNEQFF	TGTGCCAGCAGCCCGAGAACAGGGGGCGCCGTGAATGAGCAGTTCTTC
few	-	TRBV2	TRBJ1-2	CASSAEGGTTYGYTF	TGTGCCAGCAGCGCAGAAGGGGGGACCACTTATGGCTACACCTTC
-	TRBD2	TRBV5-1	TRBJ2-1	CASRDGTSGAYNEQFF	TGCGCCAGCAGAGACGGGACTAGCGGAGCCTACAATGAGCAGTTCTTC
-	TRBD2	TRBV12-5	TRBJ2-1	CASGTTGLAGFSYNEQFF	TGTGCTAGTGGTACAACGGGACTAGCGGGTTTCTCCTACAATGAGCAGTTCTTC
-	TRBD1	TRBV12-3/TRBV12-4	TRBJ1-6	CASSSDRIRLWGSPLHF	TGTGCCAGCAGTTCGGACAGGATAAGGCTTTGGGGTTCACCCCTCCACTTT
once	-	TRBV12-3/TRBV12-4	TRBJ2-2	CASSLRSAGELFF	TGTGCCAGCAGCCTCAGGTCGGCCGGGGAGCTGTTTTTT
-	-	TRBV20-1	TRBJ1-1	CSAPGGSYTEAFF	TGCAGTGCTCCCGGCGGGAGCTACACTGAAGCTTTCTTT
-	-	TRBV4-2	TRBJ2-7	CASSQSDGPSYNEQYF	TGTGCCAGCAGCCAATCGGACGGGCCCTCCTACAATGAGCAGTACTTC
-	-	TRBV11-2	TRBJ2-5	CASSSVSGTQYF	TGTGCCAGCAGCAGCGTGTCAGGGACCCAGTACTTC
-	TRBD1	TRBV9	TRBJ1-6	CASSAGQGTRNSPLHF	TGTGCCAGCAGCGCCGGACAGGGGACCAGGAATTCACCCCTCCACTTT
-	TRBD2	TRBV20-1	TRBJ2-1	CSARRLAGDLYNEQFF	TGCAGTGCTAGAAGGCTAGCGGGAGACCTCTACAATGAGCAGTTCTTC
-	-	TRBV25-1	TRBJ1-2	CASSEKGVHGYTF	TGTGCCAGCAGTGAAAAGGGGGTTCACGGCTACACCTTC
-	-	TRBV5-5	TRBJ2-7	CASSLEGDGYEQYF	TGTGCCAGCAGCTTAGAGGGGGATGGCTACGAGCAGTACTTC
few	-	TRBV3-1	TRBJ1-5	CASSSGTLINQPQHF	TGTGCCAGCAGCTCCGGGACCTTGATCAATCAGCCCCAGCATTTT
once	-	TRBV12-3/TRBV12-4	TRBJ1-3	CASSLMAATSGNTIYF	TGTGCCAGCAGTTTAATGGCCGCAACCTCTGGAAACACCATATATTTT
-	-	TRBV20-1	TRBJ2-5	CSARDGAGPSTQYF	TGCAGTGCTAGAGATGGGGCAGGGCCTTCGACCCAGTACTTC
-	-	TRBV20-1	TRBJ2-1	CSASYRTSYKEQFF	TGCAGTGCTAGTTACAGAACGTCCTACAAGGAGCAGTTCTTC
-	TRBD1	TRBV10-3	TRBJ2-7	CAISSWDRSYEQYF	TGTGCCATCAGTTCCTGGGACAGGTCCTACGAGCAGTACTTC
-	-	TRBV6-1	TRBJ2-5	CASSPRRPGHNEQYF	TGTGCCAGCAGTCCGAGGAGGCCTGGGCACAATGAGCAGTACTTC
-	TRBD2	TRBV10-3	TRBJ2-1	CAISSQRGGFNEQFF	TGTGCCATCAGCTCACAGCGGGGGGGCTTCAATGAGCAGTTCTTC
few	-	TRBV20-1	TRBJ2-5	CSASRGNPRETQYF	TGCAGTGCTAGTCGAGGGAACCCTCGGGAGACCCAGTACTTC
few	-	TRBV28	TRBJ1-5	CASRVGTANQPQHF	TGTGCCAGCAGAGTTGGGACCGCCAATCAGCCCCAGCATTTT
-	-	TRBV7-9	TRBJ2-7	CASSLSVKTKNYEQYF	TGTGCCAGCAGCTTATCCGTAAAGACTAAAAACTACGAGCAGTACTTC
-	TRBD1	TRBV6-2/TRBV6-3	TRBJ2-5	CACRGTTQETQYF	TGTGCCTGCAGGGGGACCACACAAGAGACCCAGTACTTC